This T cell receptor (beta chain) was profiled in a study of glioma-infiltrating T cells after dendritic cell vaccination. Up to about 2 ug genomic DNA was used for TCRB CDR3 amplification. The primer mix had 60 V beta and 13 J beta primers. Some clones are missing from TCRdb's copy, which holds only in-frame ones; the method was immunoSEQ multiplex PCR. There are 50,000 to 65,000 clones in the sample; around 85% occur only once, and around 8.5% lies in the top ten. As for time point: after dendritic cell vaccination, including at tumor progression/relapse. Study findings and constraints: Higher pretreatment TIL content predicted longer progression-free time and survival. TCR clonality showed no direct relationship with survival.

CDR1 SGHRS and CDR2 YFSETQ come from the germline V gene. V was cut by 7 bases and J by 2 bases, with 13 bases left in between. CDR3 length equals 15 residues. On this clone itself: What it recognizes is unknown.

The genes are TRBV5-1 and TRBJ2-6; no definite D call. Sequences were derived from blood, sampled after dendritic cell vaccination. This sequence originates from a human donor with glioblastoma. CDR3 nucleotide sequence: TGCGCCAGCTCCTTCCGGGTTCCTGGGGCCAACGTCCTGACTTTC. Translated, it gives CASSFRVPGANVLTF.